The clone carrying this T cell receptor (beta chain) has just a few counts. The antigen remains unidentified. As for treatment: approximately 9-day PBMC culture with coronavirus spike peptide pools or control peptides (ViraFEST assay). Half-medium changes with fresh IL-2 medium occurred on days 3 and 7. This specimen comes from a study of vaccination and CD4 T cells after COVID-19. On the study more broadly: Nasal swab PCR had shown SARS-CoV-2 positivity in the convalescent patients (about 9 mild cases, one severe case). Findings and caveats of the study: The rise in median SARS-CoV-2-reactive clonotypes, from around 20 to 38, was not significant. Spike mono-reactivity was evident in 304 of the 307 vaccine-specific clones derived from convalescent patients.

The Oncomine TCR Beta short-read assay sequenced DNA from cultured CD4+ T cells. One entry per CDR3 protein results from TCRdb running MiXCR on the PCR reads. The data contain some 6,900 distinct CDR3 sequences, 18% of them singletons. Trimming cost V 8 bases and J 6 bases, with 31 bases left between them. The CDR3 loop spans 18 amino acids. Germline values: CDR1 SNHLY, CDR2 FYNNEI. Sequencing was done on a sample of CD4+ T cells from blood, cultured in vitro. The rearrangement links TRBV2 to TRBJ1-1, with no clear D. The origin of this receptor is a human donor who had recovered from COVID-19. The CDR3 loop is CASGHFPQEAKGGSEAFF. The CDR3 DNA is TGTGCCAGCGGGCACTTCCCCCAGGAGGCGAAAGGAGGCTCTGAAGCTTTCTTT.